A selection of T cell receptor beta chains follows, all from one sample in a study of CXCR3-negative and CXCR3-positive naive CD8 T cells. No DNA is given; TCRdb re-called the 5' RACE reads and lists each CDR3 protein once. Its clone listing holds roughly 80,000 distinct CDR3 sequences. Sequencing used naive CXCR3+ CD8+ T cells from blood. The receptors were gathered from a human donor in good health. Some clones in this sample may be carry-over from other donors' samples. Both conserved end residues are part of each CDR3.

j_call v_call cdr3_aa
TRBJ2-7 TRBV28 CASSLEGAEQYF
TRBJ2-7 TRBV20-1 CSAAGETSGRAYEQYF
TRBJ2-7 TRBV20-1 CSARERAGAHPYEQYF
TRBJ2-7 TRBV6-5 CASSFQESYEQYF
TRBJ2-6 TRBV27 CASSGTGFGANVLTF
TRBJ2-5 TRBV12-3/TRBV12-4 CASSGVKAQETKYF
TRBJ2-1 TRBV5-1 CASSLGQSSYNEQFF
TRBJ2-1 TRBV27 CASSPDWAPRTHEQFF
TRBJ2-1 TRBV28 CASSLYGTSGKNEQFF
TRBJ2-1 TRBV5-1 CASTLLPQTESGGRYNEQFF
TRBJ2-2 TRBV28 CASSSRRVISNTGELFF
TRBJ1-2 TRBV28 CASSFRGGRGYTF
TRBJ2-7 TRBV20-1 CSARDIQGPSYEQYF
TRBJ2-5 TRBV14 CASSQFPTGDWRETQYF
TRBJ2-3 TRBV11-2 CASSWTDTQYF
TRBJ2-7 TRBV6-2/TRBV6-3 CASGGPPFEQYF
TRBJ1-1 TRBV28 CASSLGSWGDSFNTEAFF
TRBJ2-1 TRBV21-1 CASSPAREEQFF
TRBJ2-1 TRBV28 CASSSTRLEFF
TRBJ2-7 TRBV28 CASSRTAGPYEQYF
TRBJ2-7 TRBV14 CASSQDLDEQYF
TRBJ2-3 TRBV15 CATRSGKQLNTDTQYF
TRBJ2-7 TRBV6-2/TRBV6-3 CASSSASDSQVENF
TRBJ1-6 TRBV15 CATGSYNSPLHF
TRBJ1-1 TRBV6-5 CASSYRTENTEAFF
TRBJ2-7 TRBV5-1 CASSSTGTVNEQYF
TRBJ2-7 TRBV5-5 CASSLGGHFYEQYF
TRBJ1-3 TRBV7-8 CASSLSLTGRSGNTIYF
TRBJ2-7 TRBV6-5 CASSYKWAGSLEQYF
TRBJ2-5 TRBV28 CAVRTGEQETQYF
TRBJ2-7 TRBV28 CASSALKASEQYF
TRBJ2-3 TRBV7-3 CASRGGNTDTQYF
TRBJ1-1 TRBV3-1 CASSPRQGGTEAFF
TRBJ1-1 TRBV19 CASADRDRGSNTEAFF
TRBJ2-4 TRBV5-6 CASRELREQNIQYF
TRBJ2-7 TRBV7-3 CASSFSGGGYEQYF
TRBJ2-7 TRBV6-2/TRBV6-3 CASSVLVEQYF
TRBJ1-1 TRBV7-6 CASSPPGLMNTEAFF
TRBJ2-1 TRBV4-2 CASSQGEASDEQFF
TRBJ2-2 TRBV4-1 CASSQEWGTSDLTGELFF
TRBJ1-4 TRBV19 CASSILGGEEEKLFF
TRBJ1-2 TRBV6-6 CASSSYREGYTF
TRBJ2-7 TRBV6-1 CASSASPGGPYEQYF
TRBJ1-1 TRBV29-1 CSVGHRPQTNTEAFF
TRBJ2-7 TRBV30 CAWGRESTYEQYF
TRBJ2-5 TRBV11-3 CASSLVGGDGETQYF
TRBJ1-6 TRBV4-2 CASSQDLVQEVNSPLHF
TRBJ1-2 TRBV6-5 CASSYPGEPRGYTF
TRBJ2-7 TRBV6-6 CASSYGSPEQYF
TRBJ1-4 TRBV7-9 CASSFNQGSEKLFF
TRBJ2-7 TRBV5-5 CASSFKPGQGPYEQYF
TRBJ2-7 TRBV7-2 CASSELVRWYEQYF
TRBJ1-5 TRBV9 CASSVDGRNQPQHF
TRBJ2-7 TRBV4-1 CASSQDQGAEQYF